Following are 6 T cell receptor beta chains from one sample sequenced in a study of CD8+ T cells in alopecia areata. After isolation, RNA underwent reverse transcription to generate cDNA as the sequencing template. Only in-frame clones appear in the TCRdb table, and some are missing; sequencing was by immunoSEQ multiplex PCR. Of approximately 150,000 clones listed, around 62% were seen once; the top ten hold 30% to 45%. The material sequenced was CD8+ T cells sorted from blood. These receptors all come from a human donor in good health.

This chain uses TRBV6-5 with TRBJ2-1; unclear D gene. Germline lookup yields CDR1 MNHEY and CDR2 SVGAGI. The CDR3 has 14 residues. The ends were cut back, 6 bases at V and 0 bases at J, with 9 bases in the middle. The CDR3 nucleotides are TGTGCCAGCAGCGCGCTCAGCTCCTACAATGAGCAGTTCTTC. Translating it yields CASSALSSYNEQFF.

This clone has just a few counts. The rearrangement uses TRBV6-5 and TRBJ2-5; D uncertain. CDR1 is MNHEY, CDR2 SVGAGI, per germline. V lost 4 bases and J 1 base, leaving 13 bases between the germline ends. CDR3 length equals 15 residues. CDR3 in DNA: TGTGCCAGCAGTTTCGTAGAGTTTGGCCAAGAGACCCAGTACTTC. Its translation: CASSFVEFGQETQYF.

CDR3 nucleotides: TGTGCCTGGAACGCCAAGAACACTGAAGCTTTCTTT. It codes for CAWNAKNTEAFF. The chain has TRBV30 and TRBJ1-1; D call uncertain. This CDR3 region has 12 residues. The germline V gene encodes CDR1 GTSNPN and CDR2 SVGIG (reference sequence). Trimming removed 4 bases from V and 1 base from J, with 7 bases in between.

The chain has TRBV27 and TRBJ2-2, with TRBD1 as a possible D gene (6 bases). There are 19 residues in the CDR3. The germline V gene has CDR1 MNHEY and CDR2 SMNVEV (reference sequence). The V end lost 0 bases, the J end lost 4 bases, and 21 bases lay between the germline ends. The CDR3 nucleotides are TGTGCCAGCAGTTTATCCTGGGGGCAGGCCATCGCGGGCACCGGGGAGCTGTTTTTT. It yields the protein CASSLSWGQAIAGTGELFF.

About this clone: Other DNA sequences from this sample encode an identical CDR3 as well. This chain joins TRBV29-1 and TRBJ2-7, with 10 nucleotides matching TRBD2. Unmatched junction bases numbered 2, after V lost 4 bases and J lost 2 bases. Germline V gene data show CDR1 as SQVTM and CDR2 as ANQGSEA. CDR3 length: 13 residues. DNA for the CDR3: TGCAGCGTTGTACTAGCGGGAACCTACGAGCAGTACTTC. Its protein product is CSVVLAGTYEQYF.

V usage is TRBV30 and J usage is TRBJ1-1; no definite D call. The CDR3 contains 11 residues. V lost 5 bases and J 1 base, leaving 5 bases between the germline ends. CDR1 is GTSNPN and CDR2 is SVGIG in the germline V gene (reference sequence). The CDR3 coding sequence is TGTGCCTGGCTCAGGAACACTGAAGCTTTCTTT. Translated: CAWLRNTEAFF. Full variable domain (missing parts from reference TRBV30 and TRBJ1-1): SQTIHQWPATLVQPVGSPLSLECTVEGTSNPNLYWYRQAAGRGLQLLFYSVGIGQISSEVPQNLSASRPQDRQFILSSKKLLLSDSGFYLCAWLRNTEAFFGQGTRLTVV.